This T cell receptor beta chain was identified during a study of CD8 T cells in Susac syndrome. The RNA, roughly 0.45 to 1 ug, was put through reverse transcription using random hexamers. TCRdb re-called the immunoSEQ multiplex PCR reads through MiXCR, storing one row per CDR3 protein. The sample records some 240,000 distinct CDR3 sequences, about 95% being singletons. The CDR3 loop spans 10 amino acids. The germline V gene encodes CDR1 DFQATT and CDR2 SNEGSKA (reference sequence). The ends were cut back, 2 bases at V and 16 bases at J, with 11 bases in the middle. The sequenced sample consisted of CD4+ T cells from PBMCs. This chain links TRBV20-1 with TRBJ1-4; D unclear. The sequence was collected from a human donor with Susac syndrome. For the CDR3, the DNA is TGCAGTGCTAGATCGTCTAAGCCGTTTTTT. It yields the protein CSARSSKPFF.